This TCR beta chain derives from a study of tumor-infiltrating lymphocytes in localized non-small cell lung cancer. Study-level points and caveats: TCR sequencing covered a subset of patients with enough tissue. IM1 and IM2 tumors showed no difference in T-cell fraction. Technical variation could not be separated from intratumor heterogeneity here.

This clone was detected a few times. Its cognate antigen is unknown. This CDR3 has 15 amino acids. Trimming removed 7 bases from V and 5 bases from J, with 21 bases in between. CDR1 is MNHNY and CDR2 is SVGAGI in the germline V gene (reference sequence). Libraries were prepared by immunoSEQ multiplex PCR; TCRdb keeps only in-frame clonotypes and omits some of them. The table has 11,000 or so clones, around 71% seen once. The chain combines TRBV6-6 with TRBJ2-7; D unclear. Sequenced sample: uninvolved lung tissue not adjacent to the tumor. The clonotype originates from a human donor with non-small cell lung cancer. The CDR3 spells CASISRYASRHEQYF. DNA of the CDR3: TGTGCCAGCATCAGCCGGTACGCTTCGCGGCACGAGCAGTACTTC.